These 20 T cell receptor beta chains originate from one sample sequenced in a study of blood T cell repertoires in COVID-19. Some clones are missing from TCRdb's copy, which holds only in-frame ones; the method was immunoSEQ multiplex PCR. The data contain about 400,000 clones, approximately 91% of them seen just once; the ten biggest clones take up roughly 2%. The sequenced material came from PBMCs or T cells enriched from blood (not recorded which). These receptors all come from a woman aged 40 to 50 with acute COVID-19.

This CDR3 reads CASSPSSGGTDTQYF. In DNA form, the CDR3 reads TGTGCCAGCAGCCCTTCTAGCGGGGGCACAGATACGCAGTATTTT. The chain uses TRBV7-9 and TRBJ2-3; 9 bases line up with TRBD2. The germline V gene has CDR1 SEHNR and CDR2 FQNEAQ (reference sequence). The CDR3 extends over 15 amino acids. The J segment lost 1 base and the V segment lost 5 bases, leaving 4 bases of the junction unmatched.

This chain connects TRBV6-5 to TRBJ2-1; tentatively, D is TRBD1 (5 bases). CDR1 is MNHEY, CDR2 SVGAGI, per germline. The CDR3 length is 14 residues. V was shortened by 6 bases and J by 0 bases, with 9 bases between the two germline ends. CDR3 nucleotides: TGTGCCAGCAGGGGGCATAGCTCCTACAATGAGCAGTTCTTC. Translation gives CASRGHSSYNEQFF.

This clone was observed once. V is TRBV19 and J is TRBJ1-1; D perhaps matches TRBD1 (6 bases). Germline CDR1 and CDR2: LNHDA and SQIVND (reference sequence). Trimming removed 8 bases from V and 0 bases from J, with 13 bases in between. The CDR3 covers 14 residues. Written as DNA, the CDR3 is TGTGCCAGTTCCGTACAGGGATTGAACACTGAAGCTTTCTTT. Its protein product is CASSVQGLNTEAFF.

The rearrangement links TRBV4-1 to TRBJ2-2, with 12 nucleotides matching TRBD2. The ends lost 2 bases at V and 6 bases at J; junction bases unmatched: 7. The CDR3 spans 17 residues. Germline CDR1 MGHRA, CDR2 YSYEKL. In DNA form, the CDR3 reads TGCGCCAGCAGCCAATCGCTAGCGGGGGGGCGACCCGGGGAGCTGTTTTTT. Its protein is CASSQSLAGGRPGELFF.

V and J are TRBV5-4 and TRBJ1-3; no clear D gene. V was shortened by 7 bases and J by 1 base, with 12 bases between the two germline ends. The CDR3 has 14 amino acids. Germline CDR1 is SGHNT and CDR2 is YYREEE (reference sequence). In DNA, the CDR3 is TGTGCCAGCTCGTCTGAGGGTTCTGGAAACACCATATATTTT. Translated: CASSSEGSGNTIYF.

This clone was seen just once. The genes are TRBV30 and TRBJ1-4; 9 bases match TRBD1. The CDR3 totals 14 residues. The trim removed 4 bases at V and 8 bases at J, leaving 8 bases unmatched. Germline V gives CDR1 GTSNPN, CDR2 SVGIG (reference sequence). CDR3 loop: CAWTRGQGEEKLFF. Here the CDR3 DNA reads TGTGCCTGGACCCGGGGACAGGGCGAGGAAAAACTGTTTTTT.

The gene calls are TRBV6-5 and TRBJ1-3; no clear D. This CDR3 is 15 amino acids long. Per the germline V gene, CDR1 is MNHEY and CDR2 is SVGAGI. Trimming took off 0 bases at V and 10 bases at J, with 16 bases between the two ends. The DNA for the CDR3 is TGTGCCAGCAGTTACTCACAGCTTGGCACAAGGACCATATATTTT. Protein sequence: CASSYSQLGTRTIYF.

This chain connects TRBV7-9 to TRBJ2-1, with TRBD2 identical over 11 bases. Germline CDR1 and CDR2: SEHNR and FQNEAQ (reference sequence). The CDR3 sequence is 14 residues long. Losses at the gene ends were 8 bases for V and 6 bases for J; bases not matched to a gene: 6. CDR3 nucleotides: TGTGCCAGCGAGTTCACTAGCGGGAGCAATGAGCAGTTCTTC. Translated, it gives CASEFTSGSNEQFF.

The chain uses TRBV9 and TRBJ1-1, with TRBD1 identical over 7 bases. In germline, CDR1 is SGDLS, CDR2 YYNGEE. The CDR3 runs to 17 residues. Trimming cost V 0 bases and J 2 bases; bases outside gene matches: 10. The DNA of the CDR3 is TGTGCCAGCAGCGTAGATGGTGAGGGGGCCCCTAACACTGAAGCTTTCTTT. Translated, it gives CASSVDGEGAPNTEAFF.

This sequence joins TRBV3-1 (or the pseudogene TRBV3-2) and TRBJ2-5, with 8 bases matching TRBD2. The V gene's germline CDR1 is LGHDT and CDR2 YNNKEL (reference sequence). The ends lost 1 base at V and 2 bases at J; junction bases unmatched: 3. CDR3 length: 15 residues. The DNA for the CDR3 is TGTGCCAGCAGCCAAGCGATAGCGGGACAAGAGACCCAGTACTTC. The encoded protein is CASSQAIAGQETQYF.

The chain links TRBV2 to TRBJ2-1; 10 nucleotides match TRBD2. V shed 1 base, J shed 6 bases, and the junction held 6 bases outside the gene matches. CDR1 is SNHLY, CDR2 FYNNEI, per germline. CDR3 length: 16 amino acids. The CDR3 sequence is CASSEELAGGINEQFF. CDR3 DNA: TGTGCCAGCAGTGAAGAGTTAGCGGGGGGAATCAATGAGCAGTTCTTC. Using reference TRBV2 and TRBJ2-1 for the parts outside the CDR3, the full variable domain is EPEVTQTPSHQVTQMGQEVILRCVPISNHLYFYWYRQILGQKVEFLVSFYNNEISEKSEIFDDQFSVERPDGSNFTLKIRSTKLEDSAMYFCASSEELAGGINEQFFGPGTRLTVL.

The chain's CDR3 is CASSGGQGSRRAEAFF. The CDR3 DNA reads as TGTGCCAGCAGCGGTGGACAGGGGTCGAGGAGAGCTGAAGCTTTCTTT. V gene TRBV9 combines with J gene TRBJ1-1, with TRBD1 matching over 9 bases. The V and J ends lost 3 bases and 6 bases, in that order; junction bases with no gene match: 12. Germline CDR1 and CDR2: SGDLS and YYNGEE. This CDR3 comprises 16 residues.

The rearrangement uses TRBV24-1 and TRBJ1-2; the D is unclear. The CDR3 consists of 11 residues. Germline CDR1 KGHDR, CDR2 SFDVKD. Trimming left V 9 bases short and J 6 bases short, with 10 bases between. CDR3 bases: TGTGCCACCCACTTTCTGGATGGCTACACCTTC. Translating gives CATHFLDGYTF.

This chain links TRBV6-4 with TRBJ1-6, with D perhaps TRBD1 (5 bases). Germline V gene lookup returns CDR1 MRHNA and CDR2 SNTAGT. Between the trimmed V and J ends, which lost 6 bases and 12 bases, there was a span of 9 bases. This CDR3 has 11 amino acids. The CDR3 loop is CASSRQRPLHF. CDR3 DNA sequence: TGTGCCAGCAGCCGACAGCGACCCCTCCACTTT.

V and J are TRBV4-2 and TRBJ2-2; D might be TRBD1 (5 bases). Trimming stripped 4 bases from V and 2 bases from J, with 11 bases between. CDR1 LGHNA and CDR2 YNFKEQ come from the germline V gene. This CDR3 comprises 15 residues. The CDR3 loop reads CASSRAGPNTGELFF. DNA for the CDR3: TGTGCCAGCAGCCGGGCAGGGCCCAACACCGGGGAGCTGTTTTTT.

CDR3 sequence: CASSLTGTGGVTEAFF. As DNA, the CDR3 is TGTGCCAGCAGTTTAACCGGGACAGGGGGCGTTACTGAAGCTTTCTTT. V and J are TRBV6-5 and TRBJ1-1; the match to TRBD1 covers 12 bases. This CDR3 has 16 amino acids. The germline gives CDR1 MNHEY, CDR2 SVGAGI. V lost 4 bases, J lost 5 bases, and 8 bases stayed unmatched.

V and J are TRBV18 and TRBJ1-6; D gene unclear. V was clipped by 2 bases and J by 7 bases, with 15 bases between them. The CDR3 contains 16 residues. Germline V gene data show CDR1 as KGHSH and CDR2 as LQKENI. The CDR3 sequence is CASSPRMRESNSPLHF. The CDR3 nucleotides read TGTGCCAGCTCACCAAGGATGCGGGAAAGCAATTCACCCCTCCACTTT.

The gene calls are TRBV6-5 and TRBJ2-2, with D tentatively TRBD1 (6 bases). Germline CDR1 is MNHEY and CDR2 is SVGAGI. This CDR3 has 14 amino acids. V was shortened by 7 bases and J by 5 bases, with 14 bases between the two germline ends. The CDR3 reads CASNLRRGTGELFF. CDR3 coding DNA: TGTGCCAGCAATCTACGCAGGGGAACCGGGGAGCTGTTTTTT.

This clone has just one count. This sequence joins TRBV27 and TRBJ2-7; TRBD1 is a possible D gene (5 bases). CDR1 MNHEY and CDR2 SMNVEV come from the germline V gene (reference sequence). The CDR3 is 14 residues long. V was cut by 3 bases and J by 5 bases, with 14 bases left in between. The CDR3 is CASSFSGIVDEQYF. For the CDR3, the DNA is TGTGCCAGCAGTTTTTCAGGGATTGTGGACGAGCAGTACTTC.

The J gene is TRBJ2-2, the V gene TRBV6-5, with D uncertain. Trimming shortened V by 3 bases and J by 2 bases, and 13 bases separated the two germline ends. In germline, CDR1 is MNHEY, CDR2 SVGAGI. CDR3 length: 16 amino acids. The CDR3 DNA reads TGTGCCAGCAGTTATACAGCCGGCAGTAACACCGGGGAGCTGTTTTTT. This gives the protein CASSYTAGSNTGELFF.